This T cell receptor beta chain was retrieved from a study of T cells in Graves' hyperthyroidism and ophthalmopathy. RNA transcripts gave rise to amplified TCR beta CDR3 regions. HTBI primers drove first-round RT-PCR of the TCR CDR3. Using its own MiXCR run on the multiplex PCR reads, TCRdb lists one record per CDR3 protein. The repertoire holds 300,000 to 350,000 distinct CDR3 sequences, with approximately 15% as singletons. This CDR3 is 14 amino acids long. Germline V gives CDR1 SGHAT, CDR2 FQNNGV. After removal of 0 bases from V and 7 bases from J, the junction contained 5 bases not matched to a gene. Patients aged 18 to 65 had newly diagnosed hyperthyroidism of under 2 months' duration. Lactation, pregnancy, other autoimmune disease or uncontrolled infection excluded patients. This clonotype was seen ten or more times.

V usage is TRBV11-2 and J usage is TRBJ2-5; 7 bases agree with TRBD1. Sequenced input: blood. This sequence was found in a woman aged 25 to 45 with Graves' hyperthyroidism. The DNA of the CDR3 is TGTGCCAGCAGCTTAGAACAACAGGGGCGGACCCAGTACTTC. Translating gives CASSLEQQGRTQYF.